This T cell receptor beta chain was recovered during a study of CD8 T cells in ankylosing spondylitis. CDR1 MNHEY and CDR2 SMNVEV come from the germline V gene (reference sequence). The CDR3 contains 13 residues. V was clipped by 6 bases and J by 15 bases; unmatched bases: 9. MiXCR, applied by TCRdb to the 5' RACE reads, yields one record per CDR3 protein. The data contain around 490,000 distinct CDR3 sequences, roughly 5.3% of them seen just once; the ten biggest clones take up around 3.6%. General study points: Matched ankylosing spondylitis synovial fluid reportedly contained a significantly enriched population of disease-linked clones. Some of the motif variants had earlier been found in reactive arthritis patients' fluid and blood. For ankylosing spondylitis blood, a TCR beta motif of seven to nine highly homologous variants appeared characteristic.

In its sample, this clonotype was seen many times. Its antigen is unknown. This receptor was taken from a male donor with ankylosing spondylitis. Sequencing input: blood, either unsorted or a sorted T cell fraction (not recorded which). V and J are TRBV27 and TRBJ2-1, with 12 bases matching TRBD2. In nucleotides, the CDR3 is TGTGCCAGCAGGATCATGACTAGCGGGAGTCCGTTCTTC. It is translated as CASRIMTSGSPFF.